A selection of T cell receptor beta chains follows, all from one sample in a study of technical replicates of blood from several donors. The protocol was immunoSEQ multiplex PCR, while the TCRdb copy is restricted to in-frame clones and leaves out a portion. The data show 77,000 or so clones, over 85% seen once. The sequenced material came from T cells isolated from PBMCs. These receptors all come from a human donor in good health. Both conserved end residues are part of each CDR3. D genes are given only for firm matches. Some rows mark clone size as missing; the rest say once, few, many or name a class of expanded clone.

TRBD2	TRBJ2-7	.	TRBV6-5	CASSVAGAYEQYF	TGTGCCAGCAGCGTAGCGGGAGCCTACGAGCAGTACTTC
.	TRBJ1-2	.	TRBV27	CASSLAGDVYGYTF	TGTGCCAGCAGTTTAGCAGGGGATGTCTATGGCTACACCTTC
TRBD2	TRBJ2-7	.	TRBV9	CASSVAVGGVYEQYF	TGTGCCAGCAGCGTAGCTGTGGGAGGGGTTTACGAGCAGTACTTC
TRBD1	TRBJ1-2	.	TRBV27	CASSLGTGGGYTF	TGTGCCAGCAGTTTAGGGACAGGGGGCGGCTACACCTTC
TRBD2	TRBJ2-3	.	TRBV13	CASGGGTDTQYF	TGTGCCAGCGGGGGGGGCACAGATACGCAGTATTTT
TRBD1	TRBJ1-4	.	TRBV7-7	CASSYGTGNEKLFF	TGTGCTAGCAGCTACGGGACAGGAAATGAAAAACTGTTTTTT
.	TRBJ2-7	.	TRBV18	CASSRSPGTPISYEQYF	TGTGCCAGCTCACGAAGTCCCGGGACTCCGATCTCCTACGAGCAGTACTTC
.	TRBJ2-5	.	TRBV7-3	CASSLGGPGETQYF	TGTGCCAGCAGCCTAGGAGGTCCCGGGGAGACCCAGTACTTC
TRBD1	TRBJ2-7	.	TRBV5-4	CASSPDRAGEQYF	TGTGCCAGCAGCCCGGACAGGGCGGGGGAGCAGTACTTC
TRBD2	TRBJ2-7	.	TRBV10-3	CAISEKTSVTYEQYF	TGTGCCATCAGTGAAAAGACTAGCGTCACCTACGAGCAGTACTTC
TRBD1	TRBJ1-1	.	TRBV10-3	CAIRTGAATEAFF	TGTGCCATCCGGACAGGGGCGGCCACTGAAGCTTTCTTT
.	TRBJ2-1	.	TRBV29-1	CSVEEDRDLYNEQFF	TGCAGCGTTGAAGAAGACAGAGATTTATACAATGAGCAGTTCTTC
TRBD1	TRBJ1-3	.	TRBV29-1	CSVERQGIDSGNTIYF	TGCAGCGTTGAAAGACAGGGGATTGACTCTGGAAACACCATATATTTT
.	TRBJ2-1	.	TRBV6-5	CASRAGATVYEQFF	TGTGCCTCCCGAGCTGGGGCCACTGTCTATGAGCAGTTCTTC
.	TRBJ2-7	once	TRBV15	CATSTPWQGTYEQYF	TGTGCCACCAGCACTCCTTGGCAGGGTACCTACGAGCAGTACTTC
TRBD2	TRBJ2-7	.	TRBV7-6	CASSSTGLAGGIHEQYF	TGTGCCAGCAGCTCAACCGGATTAGCGGGAGGTATCCACGAGCAGTACTTC
TRBD1	TRBJ1-1	.	TRBV23-1	CASSQSGQGAFTAFF	TGCGCCAGCAGTCAATCGGGACAGGGGGCCTTCACAGCTTTCTTT